The next 5 T cell receptor beta chains were all read from a single sample in a study of HIV-infected patients and healthy controls. No cell fractionation was done, so the repertoire covers all unsorted peripheral blood T cells. Reverse transcription used around 540 ng RNA and constant-region primers for alpha and beta. Using multiplexing indices, alpha and beta chain libraries were generated apart by chain-specific third strand synthesis. TCRdb itself ran the 5' RACE reads through MiXCR, one entry per CDR3 protein. The table includes around 9,000 distinct CDR3 sequences, about 5.8% detected once. Specimen: blood. The receptors come from an adult in good health.

This clonotype qualifies as medium-sized. For the CDR3, the DNA is TGTGCCAGCAGTAGACCGGGACGTCGACCGTACTTC. Translation: CASSRPGRRPYF. The V gene is TRBV12-3 or TRBV12-4, the J gene TRBJ2-7, with D tentatively TRBD1 or TRBD2 (5 bases each). This CDR3 is built from 12 residues. V was trimmed by 5 bases and J by 12 bases, leaving 17 bases between them.

This clonotype came up many times. The gene calls are TRBV11-2 and TRBJ1-4; no clear D gene. This CDR3 has 17 residues. CDR1 and CDR2 from the germline V gene are SGHAT and FQNNGV. Deletions cut 5 bases from V and 2 bases from J, with 18 bases between. The CDR3 DNA reads as TGTGCCAGCAGCCCCGGGGAGCGGCGATGGACTAATGAAAAACTGTTTTTT. Translation gives CASSPGERRWTNEKLFF.

In its sample, this clonotype is medium-sized. J is TRBJ2-5 and V is TRBV29-1; tentatively, D is TRBD1 or TRBD2 (5 bases each). Trimming took off 4 bases at V and 5 bases at J, with 14 bases between the two ends. The CDR3 extends over 13 amino acids. The germline V gene encodes CDR1 SQVTM and CDR2 ANQGSEA. CDR3 sequence (DNA): TGCAGCGTTGCGGGGTCAGGGCAGGAGACCCAGTACTTC. Protein product: CSVAGSGQETQYF.

This clonotype was seen many times. The CDR3 bases are TGTGCCAGCAGCCCCCAGACAGGGGTCACAGATACGCAGTATTTT. It yields the protein CASSPQTGVTDTQYF. This rearrangement joins TRBV7-3 to TRBJ2-3, with 8 bases aligning to TRBD1. With 5 bases clipped from V and 2 bases from J, the junction kept 6 bases outside the gene matches. Germline V gene sequence: CDR1 SGHTA, CDR2 FQGTGA. The CDR3 is made up of 15 amino acids.

V gene TRBV6-5 combines with J gene TRBJ1-5; no clear D gene. Germline loops: CDR1 MNHEY, CDR2 SVGAGI. The CDR3 extends over 12 amino acids. V shed 2 bases and J shed 3 bases, with 2 bases lying between them. CDR3 protein: CASSYHNQPQHF. CDR3 DNA sequence: TGTGCCAGCAGTTACCACAATCAGCCCCAGCATTTT.